The 31 T cell receptor beta chains reported below all come from one sample, sequenced in a study of T cells expressing NK-cell markers. For each CDR3 protein, TCRdb gives one entry from its re-call of the 5' RACE reads, without DNA. The data show around 110,000 distinct CDR3 sequences, and the top ten clones hold less than 20%. The sample taken for sequencing was blood T cells: a sorted CD56 or NKG2C T cell subset, CD4+ or CD8+ T cells, or bulk PBMC T cells (not recorded which). All receptors derive from a woman aged 18-69 years in good health.

The chain is built from TRBV4-1 and TRBJ1-2. This CDR3 has 12 amino acids. From germline, CDR1 is MGHRA and CDR2 YSYEKL. This chain's CDR3 is CASSQDQSRVTF.

This chain uses TRBV27 with TRBJ2-3; TCRdb calls TRBD1, which cannot be checked without DNA. The CDR3 is made up of 16 amino acids. Germline V gene lookup returns CDR1 MNHEY and CDR2 SMNVEV (reference sequence). CDR3 sequence: CASSPVDSLGGDTQYF.

The chain combines TRBV11-1 with TRBJ2-6; TCRdb's assignment of TRBD2 cannot be checked, as there is no DNA. The V gene's germline CDR1 is SGHAT and CDR2 FQDESV (reference sequence). CDR3 length equals 18 residues. CDR3 sequence reads: CASSLAAGGPFGANVLTF.

This chain links TRBV11-2 with TRBJ1-2; TCRdb picks TRBD1, but there is no DNA to check that call. In germline, CDR1 is SGHAT, CDR2 FQNNGV. This CDR3 is built from 15 residues. The CDR3 reads CASSLAPGADYGYTF.

The chain recombines TRBV27 with TRBJ2-5; no DNA is available, so the TRBD1 call from TCRdb remains unchecked. Germline V gene sequence: CDR1 MNHEY, CDR2 SMNVEV (reference sequence). The CDR3 spans 15 residues. The CDR3 here is CASRKLRTSQETQYF.

The chain combines TRBV29-1 with TRBJ2-1; lacking DNA, the TRBD1 call made by TCRdb goes unchecked. Germline values: CDR1 SQVTM, CDR2 ANQGSEA. CDR3 length: 14 amino acids. The CDR3 loop reads CSVEVGAAAGEQFF.

The CDR3 loop reads CASSYSTRGNEQFF. The chain couples TRBV6-2 or TRBV6-3 to TRBJ2-1; TCRdb proposes TRBD1, but this gene call is untestable without DNA. Per germline, CDR1 MNHEY and CDR2 SVGEGT. The CDR3 covers 14 residues.

This chain's CDR3 is CASSRGTGYEQYF. This chain uses TRBV27 with TRBJ2-7; TCRdb reports TRBD1, a call that lacks DNA to check it against. CDR1 MNHEY and CDR2 SMNVEV come from the germline V gene (reference sequence). The CDR3 is made up of 13 amino acids.

The chain uses TRBV12-3 or TRBV12-4 and TRBJ2-5; checking the TCRdb D call of TRBD2 is not possible without DNA. This CDR3 contains 16 residues. CDR3: CASSFSLGGAKETQYF.

The rearrangement uses TRBV19 and TRBJ1-5; the TRBD1 assignment by TCRdb is unverifiable without DNA. CDR3 length: 14 residues. Per germline, CDR1 LNHDA and CDR2 SQIVND (reference sequence). The CDR3 is CASNRGMGYQPQHF.

V gene TRBV19 combines with J gene TRBJ2-1; the TCRdb call, TRBD2, lacks DNA for checking. From germline, CDR1 is LNHDA and CDR2 SQIVND (reference sequence). This CDR3 region has 15 residues. The CDR3: CASKPSGFSYNEQFF.

The V and J genes are TRBV14 and TRBJ2-1; lacking DNA, the TRBD2 call made by TCRdb goes unchecked. Germline assignment: CDR1 SGHDN and CDR2 FVKESK. CDR3 length equals 15 residues. CDR3 sequence: CASSKLAGADHEQFF.

The V call is TRBV13, the J call TRBJ2-7; TCRdb gives TRBD1 as the D gene, but with no DNA this cannot be confirmed. The CDR3 contains 15 residues. Germline lookup yields CDR1 PRHDT and CDR2 FYEKMQ (reference sequence). The CDR3: CASSFSGQGYHEQYF.

The chain carries TRBV28 and TRBJ2-1; the TCRdb D gene call, TRBD1, has no DNA to confirm it. The CDR3 is 16 residues long. Germline CDR1 MDHEN, CDR2 SYDVKM. The CDR3 sequence: CASSSAGGISYNEQFF.

The V call is TRBV20-1, the J call TRBJ2-1. Looked up from germline, CDR1 is DFQATT and CDR2 is SNEGSKA (reference sequence). There are 13 residues in the CDR3. The CDR3 reads CSARDFSYNEQFF.

V is TRBV6-6 and J is TRBJ2-1. Looked up from germline, CDR1 is MNHNY and CDR2 is SVGAGI (reference sequence). The CDR3 covers 11 residues. The CDR3 protein is CASSPTGGQFF.

The V gene is TRBV29-1, the J gene TRBJ1-1; no DNA is available, so the TRBD1 call from TCRdb remains unchecked. This CDR3 region has 13 residues. Germline V gene sequence: CDR1 SQVTM, CDR2 ANQGSEA. The CDR3 here is CSVEDPSSTEAFF.

The V and J genes are TRBV7-9 and TRBJ2-7; TCRdb designates TRBD1, a call that cannot be tested without DNA. The CDR3 is made up of 15 amino acids. Germline CDR1 and CDR2: SEHNR and FQNEAQ (reference sequence). The CDR3 loop reads CASSFNRSPEDEQYF.

This chain joins TRBV12-3 or TRBV12-4 and TRBJ1-1; TCRdb reports TRBD1, a call that lacks DNA to check it against. The CDR3 loop spans 12 amino acids. CDR3 in amino acids: CASPTPGGEAFF.

CDR3 protein: CASSGRLAGFDEQFF. The J gene is TRBJ2-1, the V gene TRBV9; the TCRdb D gene call, TRBD2, has no DNA to confirm it. Germline V CDR1 and CDR2: SGDLS, YYNGEE. This CDR3 region has 15 residues.

This chain joins TRBV7-2 and TRBJ2-1. Germline V lookup: CDR1 SGHTA, CDR2 FQGNSA. The length of the CDR3 is 15 residues. This chain's CDR3 is CASSQAVGSYNEQFF.

CDR3 sequence: CASSELVAEQFF. This chain links TRBV2 with TRBJ2-1; there is no DNA to check the TCRdb D call of TRBD2. From germline, CDR1 is SNHLY and CDR2 FYNNEI. CDR3 size: 12 residues. Looking up the rest from reference TRBV2 and TRBJ2-1 gives the full variable domain: EPEVTQTPSHQVTQMGQEVILRCVPISNHLYFYWYRQILGQKVEFLVSFYNNEISEKSEIFDDQFSVERPDGSNFTLKIRSTKLEDSAMYFCASSELVAEQFFGPGTRLTVL.

The chain has TRBV4-3 and TRBJ2-6. CDR3 length: 16 amino acids. The germline V gene has CDR1 LGHNA and CDR2 YSLEER. This CDR3 is CASSQDVDPGANVLTF.

This rearrangement joins TRBV21-1 to TRBJ1-1; TCRdb's assignment of TRBD1 cannot be checked, as there is no DNA. TRBV21-1 constitutes a pseudogene. The CDR3 has 16 amino acids. CDR3 in amino acids: CASSKRQGPMNTEAFF.

The chain links TRBV5-6 to TRBJ2-3; there is no DNA to check the TCRdb D call of TRBD1. The germline V gene encodes CDR1 SGHDT and CDR2 YYEEEE. The CDR3 is 13 residues long. CDR3 loop: CASSLGQGDTQYF.

V usage is TRBV29-1 and J usage is TRBJ2-1; the TCRdb D gene call, TRBD1, has no DNA to confirm it. Germline V lookup: CDR1 SQVTM, CDR2 ANQGSEA. This CDR3 has 14 amino acids. The CDR3 is CSVDSDRGYNEQFF.

The V and J genes are TRBV7-8 and TRBJ1-3. The CDR3 is made up of 17 amino acids. Germline CDR1 reads SGHVS; CDR2 reads FQNEAQ. CDR3 residues: CASSLWTALDSGNTIYF. Variable domain in full (rest from reference TRBV7-8 and TRBJ1-3): GAGVSQSPRYKVAKRGQDVALRCDPISGHVSLFWYQQALGQGPEFLTYFQNEAQLDKSGLPSDRFFAERPEGSVSTLKIQRTQQEDSAVYLCASSLWTALDSGNTIYFGEGSWLTVV.

This chain connects TRBV12-3 or TRBV12-4 to TRBJ2-3; TCRdb gives TRBD1 as the D gene, but with no DNA this cannot be confirmed. The CDR3 consists of 14 residues. CDR3 sequence reads: CASSFQGGTDTQYF.

CDR3 loop: CASSDHESSYNSPLHF. The V call is TRBV19, the J call TRBJ1-6. Germline lookup yields CDR1 LNHDA and CDR2 SQIVND (reference sequence). CDR3 size: 16 residues.

This CDR3 reads CASSYPARGELFF. V and J are TRBV6-2 or TRBV6-3 and TRBJ2-2; checking the TCRdb D call of TRBD2 is not possible without DNA. The CDR3 is 13 amino acids. Germline-derived CDR1 and CDR2 are MNHEY and SVGEGT.

The chain uses TRBV5-1 and TRBJ2-5; with no DNA, the TCRdb D assignment of TRBD2 cannot be verified. In germline, CDR1 is SGHRS, CDR2 YFSETQ. The CDR3 runs to 14 residues. This CDR3 reads CASRLAGGVETQYF. Variable domain in full (rest from reference TRBV5-1 and TRBJ2-5): KAGVTQTPRYLIKTRGQQVTLSCSPISGHRSVSWYQQTPGQGLQFLFEYFSETQRNKGNFPGRFSGRQFSNSRSEMNVSTLELGDSALYLCASRLAGGVETQYFGPGTRLLVL.